The text below deals with one T cell receptor beta chain. Its antigen is currently unknown. The data were taken from a study of cytomegalovirus exposure and HLA in healthy donors. Study-level findings and limits: Within an earlier analysis, most TCR beta V segments proved productive either about 90% or about 30% of the time. In vitro checks showed that a few CMV-associated chains really do target CMV antigens. An analysis that was carried out later associated 15,000 to 20,000 TCR beta sequences with HLA alleles at 0.05 false discovery rate.

V shed 2 bases and J 3 bases; nucleotides not matched to a gene: 7. Germline V gene sequence: CDR1 SGHRS, CDR2 YFSETQ. This CDR3 is 17 amino acids long. The study ran its PCR with 60 Vbeta and 13 Jbeta primers. Assay: immunoSEQ multiplex PCR; the TCRdb copy retains only in-frame clones and omits some. This sample has some 88,000 clones, with approximately 71% found just once. Sequencing was performed on PBMCs. The chain is built from TRBV5-1 and TRBJ2-2; 10 bases line up with TRBD2. The source of this sequence is a woman under 30 in good health and CMV-seropositive. Written as DNA, the CDR3 is TGCGCCAGCAGCTTACAAGCGGGAGGGGTTTACACCGGGGAGCTGTTTTTT. Translated: CASSLQAGGVYTGELFF.